This T cell receptor (beta chain) emerged from a study of blood T cell repertoires in COVID-19. Study background: The United States, Italy and Spain supplied acute and convalescent COVID-19 samples.

Under the authors' procedure: Amplified reference gene primers provided the basis for estimating nucleated cell counts. TCRdb's table, derived via immunoSEQ multiplex PCR, lists solely in-frame clones and lacks some. V and J calls and clone size follow that table, whereas D and trimming were derived from the DNA. Of 100,000 to 120,000 clones in the sample, approximately 91% were seen once. Trimming removed 4 bases at V and 2 bases at J, with 6 bases between. CDR3 length: 12 residues. Germline lookup yields CDR1 GTSNPN and CDR2 SVGIG (reference sequence). The specimen was peripheral blood. This clonotype was sampled from a woman in her 70s who had recovered from COVID-19. The chain joins TRBV30 to TRBJ2-1; D is unresolved. The CDR3 reads CAWIRAYNEQFF. CDR3 DNA sequence: TGTGCCTGGATACGGGCCTACAATGAGCAGTTCTTC.